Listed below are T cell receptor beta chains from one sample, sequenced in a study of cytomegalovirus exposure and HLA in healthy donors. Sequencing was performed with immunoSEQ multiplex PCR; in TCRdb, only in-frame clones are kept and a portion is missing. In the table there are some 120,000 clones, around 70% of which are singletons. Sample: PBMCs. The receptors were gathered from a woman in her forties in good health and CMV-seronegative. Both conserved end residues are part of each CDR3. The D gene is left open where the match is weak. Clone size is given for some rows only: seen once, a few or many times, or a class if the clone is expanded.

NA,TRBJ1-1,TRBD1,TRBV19,CAVTWGTGVGTEAFF,TGTGCCGTCACGTGGGGGACAGGGGTGGGCACTGAAGCTTTCTTT
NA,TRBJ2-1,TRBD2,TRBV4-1,CASSQETSGRLEQFF,TGCGCCAGCAGCCAAGAGACTAGCGGGAGACTTGAGCAGTTCTTC
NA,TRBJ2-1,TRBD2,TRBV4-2,CASSLRPGLAGSSSYNEQFF,TGTGCCAGCAGCCTTAGACCGGGACTAGCGGGGTCTAGCTCCTACAATGAGCAGTTCTTC
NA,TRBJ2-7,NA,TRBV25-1,CATSGGVYEQYF,TGTGCCACCTCAGGAGGAGTCTACGAGCAGTACTTC
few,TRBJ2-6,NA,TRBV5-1,CASSLGTGGSSGANVLTF,TGCGCCAGCAGCTTGGGGACCGGGGGAAGCTCTGGGGCCAACGTCCTGACTTTC
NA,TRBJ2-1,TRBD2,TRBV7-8,CASSNRGSGRYNEQFF,TGTGCCAGCAGCAACAGAGGTAGCGGGAGGTACAATGAGCAGTTCTTC
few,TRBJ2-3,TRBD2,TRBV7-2,CASSPVAGFPDTQYF,TGTGCCAGCAGTCCCGTAGCGGGGTTCCCGGATACGCAGTATTTT
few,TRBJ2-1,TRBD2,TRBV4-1,CASSPPGTSGGSYNEQFF,TGCGCCAGCAGCCCCCCCGGGACTAGCGGGGGTTCCTACAATGAGCAGTTCTTC
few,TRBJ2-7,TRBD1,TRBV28,CASRQGNRGNEQYF,TGTGCCAGCAGACAAGGGAACAGGGGCAACGAGCAGTACTTC
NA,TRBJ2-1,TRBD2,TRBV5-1,CASSLAGTSGSYEQFF,TGCGCCAGCAGCTTGGCGGGGACTAGCGGGAGTTATGAGCAGTTCTTC
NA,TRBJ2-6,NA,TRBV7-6,CASSKQGANVLTF,TGTGCCAGCAGCAAACAGGGGGCCAACGTCCTGACTTTC
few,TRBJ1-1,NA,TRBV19,CASSIRDTQNTEAFF,TGTGCCAGTAGCATCCGGGACACCCAGAACACTGAAGCTTTCTTT
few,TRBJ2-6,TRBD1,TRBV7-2,CASSAWRGGEGANVLTF,TGTGCCAGCAGTGCTTGGCGAGGGGGCGAGGGGGCCAACGTCCTGACTTTC
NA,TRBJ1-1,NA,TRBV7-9,CSSHSMNTEAFF,TGTTCCAGCCACAGTATGAACACTGAAGCTTTCTTT
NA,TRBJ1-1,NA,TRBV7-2,CASSQGGWNTEAFF,TGTGCCAGCAGCCAAGGGGGATGGAACACTGAAGCTTTCTTT
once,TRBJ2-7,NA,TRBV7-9,CASIPTGGPYEQYF,TGTGCCAGCATCCCGACAGGCGGCCCCTACGAGCAGTACTTC
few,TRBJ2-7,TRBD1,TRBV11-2,CASSYGTVGEQYF,TGTGCCAGCAGCTATGGGACAGTTGGGGAGCAGTACTTC
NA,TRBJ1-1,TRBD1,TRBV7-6,CASSPDRAGTEAFF,TGTGCCAGCAGCCCGGACAGGGCGGGCACTGAAGCTTTCTTT
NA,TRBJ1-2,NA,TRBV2,CASSERTDAYGYTF,TGTGCCAGCAGTGAAAGAACAGACGCCTATGGCTACACCTTC
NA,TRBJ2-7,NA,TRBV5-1,CASSLGQGREQYF,TGCGCCAGCAGCTTGGGGCAGGGGCGTGAGCAGTACTTC
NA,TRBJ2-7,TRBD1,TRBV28,CASRGQGSTYEQYF,TGTGCCAGCCGGGGACAGGGATCAACCTACGAGCAGTACTTC
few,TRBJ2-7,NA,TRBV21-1,CASSKTARTTLFYEQYF,TGTGCCAGCAGCAAAACGGCGCGGACAACGCTTTTCTACGAGCAGTACTTC
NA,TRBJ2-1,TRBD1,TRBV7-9,CASSSDRVSYNEQFF,TGTGCCAGCAGCTCCGACAGGGTCTCCTACAATGAGCAGTTCTTC
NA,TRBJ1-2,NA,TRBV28,CASNQEPGSRGYTF,TGTGCCAGCAACCAAGAACCGGGATCTCGGGGCTACACCTTC
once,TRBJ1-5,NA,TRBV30,CAWNRRGQPQHF,TGTGCCTGGAACCGACGGGGTCAGCCCCAGCATTTT
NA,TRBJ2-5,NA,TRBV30,CAWSVTSRETQYF,TGTGCCTGGAGTGTTACTAGCCGGGAGACCCAGTACTTC
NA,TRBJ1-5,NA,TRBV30,CAWSVRGDQPQHF,TGTGCCTGGAGTGTACGGGGTGATCAGCCCCAGCATTTT
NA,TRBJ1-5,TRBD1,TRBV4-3,CASSQFWGQGANQPQHF,TGCGCCAGCAGCCAATTTTGGGGTCAGGGGGCAAATCAGCCCCAGCATTTT
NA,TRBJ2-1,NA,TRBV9,CASSVGLASSYNEQFF,TGTGCCAGCAGCGTAGGGCTGGCAAGCTCCTACAATGAGCAGTTCTTC
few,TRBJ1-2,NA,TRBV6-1,CASSDWPPGYTF,TGTGCCAGCAGTGATTGGCCACCTGGCTACACCTTC
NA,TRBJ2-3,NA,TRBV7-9,CASGGTAQYF,TGTGCCAGTGGCGGGACCGCGCAGTATTTT
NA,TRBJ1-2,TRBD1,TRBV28,CASSRGQGRNGYTF,TGTGCCAGCAGCCGTGGACAGGGTAGGAATGGCTACACCTTC
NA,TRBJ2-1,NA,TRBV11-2,CASSPGTGEYNEQFF,TGTGCCAGCAGCCCCGGGACGGGGGAATACAATGAGCAGTTCTTC
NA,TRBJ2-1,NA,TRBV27,CASSLTSSSYNEQFF,TGTGCCAGCAGTCTTACTTCAAGCTCCTACAATGAGCAGTTCTTC
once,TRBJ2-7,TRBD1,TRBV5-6,CASSLALGQGANEQYF,TGTGCCAGCAGCTTGGCCCTTGGACAGGGGGCAAACGAGCAGTACTTC
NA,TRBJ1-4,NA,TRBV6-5,CASSYSGGEEKLFF,TGTGCCAGCAGTTACAGCGGGGGGGAGGAAAAACTGTTTTTT
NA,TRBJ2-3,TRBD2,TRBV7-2,CASSQRLAGGPQDTQYF,TGTGCCAGCAGCCAACGACTAGCGGGGGGACCCCAGGATACGCAGTATTTT
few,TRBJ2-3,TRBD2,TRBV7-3,CASSPSGEMDTQYF,TGTGCCAGCAGCCCTAGCGGGGAGATGGATACGCAGTATTTT
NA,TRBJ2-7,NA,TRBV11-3,CASSPTSDSYEQYF,TGTGCCAGCAGCCCGACTAGTGACTCCTACGAGCAGTACTTC
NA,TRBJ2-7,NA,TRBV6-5,CASKEALGDEQYF,TGTGCCAGCAAAGAAGCACTCGGGGACGAGCAGTACTTC
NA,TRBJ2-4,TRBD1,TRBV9,CASSTAGTGPDSIQYF,TGTGCCAGCAGCACCGCCGGGACAGGGCCCGATAGCATTCAGTACTTC
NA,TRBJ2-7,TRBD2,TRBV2,CASTELAGNYEQYF,TGTGCCAGCACCGAGCTAGCGGGGAACTACGAGCAGTACTTC
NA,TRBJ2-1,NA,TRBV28,CASTPGQGGDTFF,TGTGCCAGCACCCCCGGCCAGGGGGGTGATACGTTCTTC
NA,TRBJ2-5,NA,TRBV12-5,CASGSPLLEQYF,TGTGCTAGTGGTTCCCCCCTCCTAGAGCAGTACTTC
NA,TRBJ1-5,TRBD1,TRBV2,CASRVGTGSNQPQHF,TGTGCCAGCAGGGTAGGGACAGGGAGCAATCAGCCCCAGCATTTT
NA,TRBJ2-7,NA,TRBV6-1,CAVYRDHEQYF,TGTGCCGTATACAGGGACCACGAGCAGTACTTC